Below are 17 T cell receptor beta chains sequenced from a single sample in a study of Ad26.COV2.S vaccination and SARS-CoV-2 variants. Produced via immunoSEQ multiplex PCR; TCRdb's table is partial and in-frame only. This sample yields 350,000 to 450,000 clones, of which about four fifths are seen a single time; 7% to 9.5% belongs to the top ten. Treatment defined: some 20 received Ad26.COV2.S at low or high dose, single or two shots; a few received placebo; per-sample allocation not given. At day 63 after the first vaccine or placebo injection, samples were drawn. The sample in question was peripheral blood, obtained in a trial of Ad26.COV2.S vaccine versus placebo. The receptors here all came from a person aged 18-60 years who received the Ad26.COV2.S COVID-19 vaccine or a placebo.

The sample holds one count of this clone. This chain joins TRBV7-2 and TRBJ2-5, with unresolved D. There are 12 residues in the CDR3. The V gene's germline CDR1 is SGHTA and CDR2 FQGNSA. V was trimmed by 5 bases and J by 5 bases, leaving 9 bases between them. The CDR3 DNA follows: TGTGCCAGCAGCCGAACAGACGAGACCCAGTACTTC. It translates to CASSRTDETQYF.

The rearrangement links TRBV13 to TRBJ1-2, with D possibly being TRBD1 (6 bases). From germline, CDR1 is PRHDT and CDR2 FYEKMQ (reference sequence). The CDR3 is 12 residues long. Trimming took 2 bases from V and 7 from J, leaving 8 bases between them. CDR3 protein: CASSLHRVGYTF. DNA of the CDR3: TGTGCCAGCAGCTTACACAGGGTTGGCTACACCTTC.

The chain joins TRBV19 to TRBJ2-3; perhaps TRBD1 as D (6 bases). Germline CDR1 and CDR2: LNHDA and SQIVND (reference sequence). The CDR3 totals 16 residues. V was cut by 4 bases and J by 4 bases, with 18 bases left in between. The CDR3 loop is CASSTLLVGGADTQYF. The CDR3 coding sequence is TGTGCCAGTAGTACCCTTCTCGTAGGGGGTGCAGATACGCAGTATTTT.

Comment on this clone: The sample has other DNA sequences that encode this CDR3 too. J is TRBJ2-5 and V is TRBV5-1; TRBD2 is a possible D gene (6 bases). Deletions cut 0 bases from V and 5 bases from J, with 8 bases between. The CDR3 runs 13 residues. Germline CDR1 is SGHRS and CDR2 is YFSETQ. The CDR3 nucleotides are TGCGCCAGCAGCTTGGCAGGAGGGGAGACCCAGTACTTC. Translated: CASSLAGGETQYF.

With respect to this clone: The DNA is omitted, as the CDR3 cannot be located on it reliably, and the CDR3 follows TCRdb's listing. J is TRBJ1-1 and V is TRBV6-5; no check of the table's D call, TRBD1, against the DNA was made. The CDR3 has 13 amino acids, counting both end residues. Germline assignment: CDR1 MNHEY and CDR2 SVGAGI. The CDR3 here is CASSFGQGAPMDF.

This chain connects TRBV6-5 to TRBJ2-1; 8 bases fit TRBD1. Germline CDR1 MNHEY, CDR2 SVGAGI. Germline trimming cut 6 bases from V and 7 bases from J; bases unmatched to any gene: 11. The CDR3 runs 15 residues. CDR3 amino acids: CASRIDRGYINEQFF. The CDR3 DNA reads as TGTGCCAGCAGAATCGACAGGGGCTATATTAATGAGCAGTTCTTC.

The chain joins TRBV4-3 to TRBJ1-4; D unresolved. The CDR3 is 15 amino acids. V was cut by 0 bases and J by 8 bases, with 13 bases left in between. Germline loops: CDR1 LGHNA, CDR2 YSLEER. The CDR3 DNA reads TGCGCCAGCAGCCAAGATGAACGGCTCGGGGAAAAACTGTTTTTT. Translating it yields CASSQDERLGEKLFF.

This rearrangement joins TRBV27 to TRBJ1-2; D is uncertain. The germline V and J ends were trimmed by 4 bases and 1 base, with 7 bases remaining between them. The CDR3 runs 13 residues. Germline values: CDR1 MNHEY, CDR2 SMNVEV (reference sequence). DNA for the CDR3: TGTGCCAGCAGTTCGGGGTATAACTATGGCTACACCTTC. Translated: CASSSGYNYGYTF.

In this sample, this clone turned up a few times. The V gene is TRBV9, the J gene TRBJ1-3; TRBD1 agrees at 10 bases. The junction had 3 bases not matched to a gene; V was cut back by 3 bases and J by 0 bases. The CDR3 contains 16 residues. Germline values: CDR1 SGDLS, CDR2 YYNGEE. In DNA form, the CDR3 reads TGTGCCAGCAGCGGGCGGGACAGGGGCTCTGGAAACACCATATATTTT. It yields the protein CASSGRDRGSGNTIYF.

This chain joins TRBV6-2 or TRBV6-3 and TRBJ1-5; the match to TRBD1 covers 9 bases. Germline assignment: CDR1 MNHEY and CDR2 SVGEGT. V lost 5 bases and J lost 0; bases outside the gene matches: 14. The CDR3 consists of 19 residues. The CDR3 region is CASSPPGQGSGGSNQPQHF. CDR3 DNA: TGTGCCAGCAGTCCCCCGGGACAGGGCTCAGGTGGTAGCAATCAGCCCCAGCATTTT.

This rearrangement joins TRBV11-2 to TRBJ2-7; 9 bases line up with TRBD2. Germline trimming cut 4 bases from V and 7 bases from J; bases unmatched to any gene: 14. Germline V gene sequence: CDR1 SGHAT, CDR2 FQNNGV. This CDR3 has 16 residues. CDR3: CASSSLGGREPFEQYF. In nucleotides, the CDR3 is TGTGCCAGCAGCTCCCTTGGCGGGAGGGAACCCTTTGAGCAGTACTTC. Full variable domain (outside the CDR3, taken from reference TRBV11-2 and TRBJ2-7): EAGVAQSPRYKIIEKRQSVAFWCNPISGHATLYWYQQILGQGPKLLIQFQNNGVVDDSQLPKDRFSAERLKGVDSTLKIQPAKLEDSAVYLCASSSLGGREPFEQYFGPGTRLTVT.

CDR3 loop: CASSKASSYNEQFF. The CDR3 nucleotides are TGTGCCAGCAGCAAGGCGAGCTCCTACAATGAGCAGTTCTTC. The V gene is TRBV21-1, the J gene TRBJ2-1. TRBV21-1 is marked as a pseudogene. This CDR3 is 14 amino acids long.

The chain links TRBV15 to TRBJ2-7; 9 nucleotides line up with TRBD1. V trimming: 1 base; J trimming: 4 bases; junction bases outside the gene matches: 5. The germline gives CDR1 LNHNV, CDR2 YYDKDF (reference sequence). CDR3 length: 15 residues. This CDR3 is CATSRAGTGTYEQYF. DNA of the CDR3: TGTGCCACCAGCAGAGCAGGGACAGGGACGTACGAGCAGTACTTC.

CDR3 sequence (DNA): TGTGCCAGCAGCCGGACAGGGGGGAGCTCCTACGAGCAGTACTTC. Its protein is CASSRTGGSSYEQYF. The chain recombines TRBV5-6 with TRBJ2-7, with 10 positions matching TRBD1. V was clipped by 4 bases and J by 0 bases; unmatched bases: 4. The length of the CDR3 is 15 residues. Germline lookup yields CDR1 SGHDT and CDR2 YYEEEE.

CDR3 sequence: CATSTANLGGTDTQYF. The CDR3 DNA reads TGTGCCACCAGCACAGCCAATTTGGGGGGCACAGATACGCAGTATTTT. The chain links TRBV15 to TRBJ2-3; D is tentatively TRBD1 or TRBD2 (5 bases each). From germline, CDR1 is LNHNV and CDR2 YYDKDF (reference sequence). V was shortened by 4 bases and J by 1 base, with 15 bases between the two germline ends. There are 16 residues in the CDR3.

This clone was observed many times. The CDR3 region is CASSQGAGGDYGYTF. CDR3 DNA sequence: TGTGCCAGCAGCCAAGGGGCCGGCGGGGACTATGGCTACACCTTC. The rearrangement uses TRBV14 and TRBJ1-2, with D unresolved. V lost 1 base and J 3 bases, leaving 12 bases between the germline ends. Germline V CDR1 and CDR2: SGHDN, FVKESK. This CDR3 has 15 residues.

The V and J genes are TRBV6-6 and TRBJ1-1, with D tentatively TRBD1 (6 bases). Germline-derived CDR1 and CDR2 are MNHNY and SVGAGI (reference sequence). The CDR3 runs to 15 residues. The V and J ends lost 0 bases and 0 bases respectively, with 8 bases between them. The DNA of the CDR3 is TGTGCCAGCAGTTACTCGGGGGCCGTGAACACTGAAGCTTTCTTT. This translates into CASSYSGAVNTEAFF.